This T cell receptor (beta chain) was profiled in a study of blood T cell repertoires in COVID-19. In the study overall: The analysed material was cDNA or gDNA that came from T cells, B-cell-depleted T cells, or PBMCs.

Original data processing: Reference gene primer amplification gave estimated nucleated cell counts. The assay was immunoSEQ multiplex PCR, and TCRdb's table has in-frame clones only and misses some. V, J and clone size reflect that table, while D and trimming were determined from the DNA. The profile covers 300,000 or so clones, with more than 70% appearing a single time and around 8% taken by the ten largest. CDR3 length equals 14 residues. With V trimmed by 0 bases and J by 5 bases, 2 bases remained unmatched. Germline assignment: CDR1 LGHDT and CDR2 YNNKEL (reference sequence). The sample consisted of peripheral blood. The genes are TRBV3-1 (or the pseudogene TRBV3-2) and TRBJ2-3; 7 bases match TRBD2. The sequence was collected from a woman aged 50 to 65 who had recovered from COVID-19. CDR3 sequence reads: CASSQDWGGDTQYF. In nucleotides, the CDR3 is TGTGCCAGCAGCCAAGATTGGGGGGGAGATACGCAGTATTTT.